The 22 T cell receptor beta chains listed next were all sequenced from one sample in a study of CD8 T cells in Susac syndrome (dated by TCRdb to about 2019). Library preparation employed the immunoSEQ multiplex PCR assay. RNA was extracted with the RNeasy kit and roughly 0.45 to 1 ug was reverse transcribed using random hexamers. The raw public reads went through TCRdb reprocessing: fastp at Q25, MiXCR clone calling, in-frame beta chains kept. Entries that share a CDR3 protein sequence are merged under the most common genes and DNA. The table for this sample lists fewer than 85,000 distinct CDR3 sequences; just under 95% of them were counted only once. The top ten clones comprise over 0.35% of the sample. The sequenced sample consisted of CD8+ T cells from PBMCs. The receptors derive from a human donor with Susac syndrome.

The chain carries TRBV9 and TRBJ2-1; TRBD2 aligns across 8 bases. With V trimmed by 0 bases and J by 8 bases, 4 bases remained unmatched. CDR1 SGDLS and CDR2 YYNGEE come from the germline V gene. The CDR3 loop spans 14 amino acids. DNA for the CDR3: TGTGCCAGCAGCGTAGCGGGACTAGTGGATGAGCAGTTCTTC. Translated, it gives CASSVAGLVDEQFF.

V and J are TRBV29-1 and TRBJ1-1; D is undetermined. The CDR3 is 11 amino acids. Germline lookup yields CDR1 SQVTM and CDR2 ANQGSEA. V shed 6 bases and J shed 4 bases, with 9 bases lying between them. The CDR3 nucleotides are TGCAGCGTCCCGTGGGGCACTGAAGCTTTCTTT. Encoded protein: CSVPWGTEAFF.

The chain combines TRBV27 with TRBJ2-3; the D gene could be TRBD1 or TRBD2 (5 bases each). V was trimmed by 6 bases and J by 6 bases, leaving 16 bases between them. The length of the CDR3 is 14 residues. The germline gives CDR1 MNHEY, CDR2 SMNVEV (reference sequence). The CDR3 region has the DNA TGTGCCAGCAGCCCTGGGACCCAGCTGGATACGCAGTATTTT. It specifies CASSPGTQLDTQYF.

The chain combines TRBV9 with TRBJ2-1; 8 nucleotides agree with TRBD1. The CDR3 extends over 15 amino acids. The V gene end was trimmed by 4 bases and the J gene end by 4 bases; junction bases not matched to a gene: 7. Germline V gene lookup returns CDR1 SGDLS and CDR2 YYNGEE. The CDR3 DNA follows: TGTGCCAGCAGCCCCTTCGACAGGGGATACAATGAGCAGTTCTTC. This codes for CASSPFDRGYNEQFF.

V usage is TRBV30 and J usage is TRBJ1-1; no firm D call. This CDR3 region has 10 residues. Germline V gene sequence: CDR1 GTSNPN, CDR2 SVGIG (reference sequence). Trimming left V 5 bases short and J 10 bases short, with 11 bases between. In DNA, the CDR3 is TGTGCCTGGGCTGACACGCCAGCTTTCTTT. Protein sequence: CAWADTPAFF.

The chain carries TRBV25-1 and TRBJ1-2; D is undetermined. The V gene lost 1 base and the J gene lost 4 bases, with 19 bases spanning the gap. This CDR3 contains 17 residues. Germline V CDR1 and CDR2: MGHDK, SYGVNS. CDR3 bases: TGTGCCAGCAGTGAATTGATGGGCAGATACCCCTTCTATGGCTACACCTTC. As protein: CASSELMGRYPFYGYTF.

V and J are TRBV9 and TRBJ1-2; 9 nucleotides agree with TRBD1. This CDR3 is 13 amino acids long. The V gene's germline CDR1 is SGDLS and CDR2 YYNGEE. V was clipped by 0 bases and J by 13 bases; unmatched bases: 7. CDR3 region: CASSVATGGSCTF. The CDR3 DNA reads TGTGCCAGCAGCGTAGCCACAGGGGGCTCTTGCACCTTC.

The genes are TRBV9 and TRBJ1-2, with D possibly matching TRBD1 (6 bases). Trimming removed 0 bases from V and 7 bases from J, with 13 bases in between. The germline gives CDR1 SGDLS, CDR2 YYNGEE. The CDR3 runs to 14 residues. As DNA, the CDR3 is TGTGCCAGCAGCGTAGCTAACAGGGACCTTGGCTACACCTTC. It translates to CASSVANRDLGYTF.

The CDR3 nucleotides read TGCAGCGTGGCTCTCGGGGACACCGGGGAGCTGTTTTTT. Translation: CSVALGDTGELFF. The chain employs TRBV29-1 and TRBJ2-2, with a weak D call TRBD2 (5 bases). This CDR3 spans 13 amino acids. Deletions cut 6 bases from V and 3 bases from J, with 11 bases between. CDR1 and CDR2 from the germline V gene are SQVTM and ANQGSEA.

This clonotype was seen only a few times. In DNA, the CDR3 is TGCGCCAGCAGCCAAGTGGCAGGGGCGAATAATGAGCAGTTCTTC. This gives the protein CASSQVAGANNEQFF. This rearrangement joins TRBV4-1 to TRBJ2-1; TRBD1 is a possible D gene (6 bases). V lost 1 base and J lost 7, with 14 bases in between. The CDR3 covers 15 residues. Per germline, CDR1 MGHRA and CDR2 YSYEKL.

The J gene is TRBJ1-2, the V gene TRBV29-1, with D tentatively TRBD1 (6 bases). The CDR3 consists of 13 residues. Germline CDR1 SQVTM, CDR2 ANQGSEA. Between the trimmed V and J ends, which lost 3 bases and 1 base, there was a span of 9 bases. This chain's CDR3 is CSVETGDNYGYTF. CDR3 DNA sequence: TGCAGCGTTGAGACAGGCGATAACTATGGCTACACCTTC.

The chain's CDR3 is CASSSARDRGNEQYF. The CDR3 nucleotides are TGTGCCAGCAGCTCCGCGAGGGACAGGGGGAACGAGCAGTACTTC. This chain links TRBV7-9 with TRBJ2-7; 11 bases are shared with TRBD1. J was trimmed by 5 bases and V by 4 bases; bases with no gene match: 7. The CDR3 is 15 amino acids. Germline V gene sequence: CDR1 SEHNR, CDR2 FQNEAQ (reference sequence).

V is TRBV2 and J is TRBJ1-1; D is undetermined. Germline values: CDR1 SNHLY, CDR2 FYNNEI. The CDR3 is 18 residues long. Deletions cut 0 bases from V and 0 bases from J, with 17 bases between. CDR3 residues: CASSEAALAGVMNTEAFF. The CDR3 bases are TGTGCCAGCAGTGAAGCGGCGTTGGCAGGCGTTATGAACACTGAAGCTTTCTTT.

The V and J genes are TRBV7-8 and TRBJ2-3; 9 nucleotides line up with TRBD1. Trimming at V came to 6 bases and at J to 4 bases, leaving 8 bases not matched to a gene. This CDR3 has 15 amino acids. Germline-derived CDR1 and CDR2 are SGHVS and FQNEAQ. DNA for the CDR3: TGTGCCAGCAGTTCAAGGGGACAGGGAGCAGATACGCAGTATTTT. It translates to CASSSRGQGADTQYF.

This chain uses TRBV13 with TRBJ2-1; D remains ambiguous. The CDR3 consists of 13 residues. V lost 5 bases and J lost 8, with 13 bases in between. The germline V gene has CDR1 PRHDT and CDR2 FYEKMQ (reference sequence). The CDR3 region has the DNA TGTGCCAGCAGCCCCCGGGCCTGGGATGAGCAGTTCTTC. It is translated as CASSPRAWDEQFF.

This chain uses TRBV28 with TRBJ2-3; no firm D call. V gave up 4 bases and J gave up 0 bases, with 14 bases separating them. The length of the CDR3 is 16 residues. Germline assignment: CDR1 MDHEN and CDR2 SYDVKM. The CDR3 DNA reads as TGTGCCAGCAGTTCCGGTCGGGCCAGGAGCACAGATACGCAGTATTTT. Translating gives CASSSGRARSTDTQYF.

The chain employs TRBV29-1 and TRBJ1-2; TRBD1 might be the D (6 bases). Looked up from germline, CDR1 is SQVTM and CDR2 is ANQGSEA. With 4 bases removed from V and 3 bases from J, the gap between germline ends came to 21 bases. There are 16 residues in the CDR3. The CDR3: CSVVAPSGAPDYGYTF. CDR3 sequence (DNA): TGCAGCGTTGTTGCTCCTTCAGGGGCGCCCGACTATGGCTACACCTTC.

V is TRBV9 and J is TRBJ2-7; 9 bases are a match to TRBD2. There are 15 residues in the CDR3. Germline trimming cut 0 bases from V and 0 bases from J; bases unmatched to any gene: 1. Germline V gene sequence: CDR1 SGDLS, CDR2 YYNGEE. CDR3 coding DNA: TGTGCCAGCAGCGTAGAAGCGGGAGGCTCCTACGAGCAGTACTTC. Its protein product is CASSVEAGGSYEQYF. Drawing the rest from reference TRBV9 and TRBJ2-7, the complete variable domain is DSGVTQTPKHLITATGQRVTLRCSPRSGDLSVYWYQQSLDQGLQFLIQYYNGEERAKGNILERFSAQQFPDLHSELNLSSLELGDSALYFCASSVEAGGSYEQYFGPGTRLTVT.

Written as DNA, the CDR3 is TGTGCCAGCAGCCAAGGGGGACAGACCCAAGAGACCCAGTACTTC. This sequence encodes CASSQGGQTQETQYF. V gene TRBV4-2 combines with J gene TRBJ2-5; 7 positions agree with TRBD1. Germline V gives CDR1 LGHNA, CDR2 YNFKEQ. CDR3 length equals 15 residues. V trimming: 1 base; J trimming: 1 base; junction bases outside the gene matches: 3.

The chain couples TRBV20-1 to TRBJ2-1, with TRBD2 as a possible D gene (5 bases). CDR1 DFQATT and CDR2 SNEGSKA come from the germline V gene (reference sequence). The CDR3 spans 15 residues. Trimming took off 0 bases at V and 8 bases at J, with 17 bases between the two ends. CDR3 loop: CSARDLGSPGDEQFF. The CDR3 DNA reads as TGCAGTGCTAGAGATCTCGGGTCTCCCGGGGATGAGCAGTTCTTC.

CDR3: CASSLQGLTEAFF. CDR3 nucleotides: TGTGCCAGCAGTCTTCAGGGTCTCACTGAAGCTTTCTTT. The J gene is TRBJ1-1, the V gene TRBV6-5, with D possibly being TRBD1 (5 bases). CDR1 and CDR2 from the germline V gene are MNHEY and SVGAGI. This CDR3 is built from 13 residues. Trimming cost V 5 bases and J 4 bases, with 11 bases left between them.

The chain carries TRBV7-8 and TRBJ1-2, with D perhaps matching TRBD1 (5 bases). The V gene's germline CDR1 is SGHVS and CDR2 FQNEAQ. The CDR3 is 14 amino acids. V lost 1 base and J lost 4, with 10 bases in between. As DNA, the CDR3 is TGTGCCAGCAGCTTAGGGGGCCTTACCTATGGCTACACCTTC. Translating gives CASSLGGLTYGYTF.